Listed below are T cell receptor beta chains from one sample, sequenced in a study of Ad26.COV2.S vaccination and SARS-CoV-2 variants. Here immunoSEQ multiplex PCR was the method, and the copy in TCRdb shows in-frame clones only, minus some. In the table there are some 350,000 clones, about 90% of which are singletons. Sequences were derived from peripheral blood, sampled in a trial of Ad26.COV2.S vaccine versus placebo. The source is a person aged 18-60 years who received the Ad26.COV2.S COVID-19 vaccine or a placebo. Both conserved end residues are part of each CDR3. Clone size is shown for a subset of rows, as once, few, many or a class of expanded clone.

CASSFGTSGEQFF,NA,TRBV7-9,TRBJ2-1
CASSARDRVNTEAFF,NA,TRBV13,TRBJ1-1
CASSPGGDTQYF,NA,TRBV7-3,TRBJ2-3
CATRGRLGQEERNTIYF,NA,TRBV21-1,TRBJ1-3
CASSPPVYTDTQYF,NA,TRBV7-9,TRBJ2-3
CASRGQDYSPLHF,NA,TRBV5-5,TRBJ1-6
CASRKQGSGNQPQHF,NA,TRBV19,TRBJ1-5
CASSQALVWEQFF,NA,TRBV4-2,TRBJ2-1
CASGDPLHF,NA,TRBV3-1/TRBV3-2,TRBJ1-6
CASSLQAGGPEGQFF,NA,TRBV11-2,TRBJ2-1
CASRERDSTDTQYF,once,TRBV28,TRBJ2-3
CASSSILTGGFIYGYTF,NA,TRBV27,TRBJ1-2
CASSYRENTEAFF,NA,TRBV12-3/TRBV12-4,TRBJ1-1
CASLGTSGSNEQFF,once,TRBV28,TRBJ2-1
CASSTGTSNEQFF,NA,TRBV7-9,TRBJ2-1
CASSYDEETGELFF,NA,TRBV6-5,TRBJ2-2
CASGVMNEAFF,NA,TRBV12-5,TRBJ1-1
CASSPREEGRQFF,NA,TRBV18,TRBJ2-1
CASSLGGVGANVLTF,NA,TRBV5-4,TRBJ2-6
CASSTTGGSNTEAFF,once,TRBV9,TRBJ1-1
CASSLRGALTGYSNQPQHF,NA,TRBV28,TRBJ1-5
CASSLGTSGGAGTDTQYF,NA,TRBV5-5,TRBJ2-3
CSAPGNYEQYF,NA,TRBV20-1,TRBJ2-7
CASSMMAGDQETQYF,NA,TRBV19,TRBJ2-5
CAAGGLAGVGTDTQYF,NA,TRBV7-9,TRBJ2-3
CASSLGAADYGYTF,NA,TRBV3-1/TRBV3-2,TRBJ1-2
CSVEDPGGLLAFF,NA,TRBV29-1,TRBJ1-1
CASKQGHSYEQYF,NA,TRBV6-5,TRBJ2-7
CASSIVGGSGELFF,NA,TRBV19,TRBJ2-2
CASSSLKVGDSNEQFF,NA,TRBV7-9,TRBJ2-1
CASSPLAGQTQYF,NA,TRBV18,TRBJ2-5
CASSVGGTGRYGYTF,NA,TRBV9,TRBJ1-2
CASSRKGSQNTEAFF,NA,TRBV3-1/TRBV3-2,TRBJ1-1
CASMGQGGLWSNQPQHF,NA,TRBV19,TRBJ1-5
CASSSRGSGTATDTQYF,NA,TRBV9,TRBJ2-3
CASSSRVMGADTQYF,NA,TRBV5-1,TRBJ2-3
CASSLGLGPFYGYTF,few,TRBV11-2,TRBJ1-2
CASGRDLGEAGRQPQHF,NA,TRBV12-5,TRBJ1-5
CATSRLAGETQYF,NA,TRBV15,TRBJ2-5
CSARGDREAFF,NA,TRBV20-1,TRBJ1-1
CASSYSLQNPNSPLHF,few,TRBV3-1/TRBV3-2,TRBJ1-6
CASSASTSPMTGRIETQYF,NA,TRBV7-6,TRBJ2-5
CASSSYRGRNTGELFF,NA,TRBV7-2,TRBJ2-2
CASSSLGLAGNEQFF,NA,TRBV27,TRBJ2-1
CASSHRPFLNTEAFF,NA,TRBV3-1/TRBV3-2,TRBJ1-1
CASSLDRMGNTIYF,NA,TRBV7-2,TRBJ1-3
CASSLLVGAGAEAFF,NA,TRBV27,TRBJ1-1
CASSFESTEAFF,NA,TRBV5-6,TRBJ1-1
CASSLDTPRANEKLFF,NA,TRBV28,TRBJ1-4
CASSYDRPNTEAFF,NA,TRBV6-5,TRBJ1-1
CASSAKGEAFF,once,TRBV12-3/TRBV12-4,TRBJ1-1
CASSKGGTPRLGPQHF,few,TRBV21-1,TRBJ1-5
CASSRAGANYGYTF,few,TRBV19,TRBJ1-2
CASSQEWKGSNHNEQFF,NA,TRBV4-3,TRBJ2-1